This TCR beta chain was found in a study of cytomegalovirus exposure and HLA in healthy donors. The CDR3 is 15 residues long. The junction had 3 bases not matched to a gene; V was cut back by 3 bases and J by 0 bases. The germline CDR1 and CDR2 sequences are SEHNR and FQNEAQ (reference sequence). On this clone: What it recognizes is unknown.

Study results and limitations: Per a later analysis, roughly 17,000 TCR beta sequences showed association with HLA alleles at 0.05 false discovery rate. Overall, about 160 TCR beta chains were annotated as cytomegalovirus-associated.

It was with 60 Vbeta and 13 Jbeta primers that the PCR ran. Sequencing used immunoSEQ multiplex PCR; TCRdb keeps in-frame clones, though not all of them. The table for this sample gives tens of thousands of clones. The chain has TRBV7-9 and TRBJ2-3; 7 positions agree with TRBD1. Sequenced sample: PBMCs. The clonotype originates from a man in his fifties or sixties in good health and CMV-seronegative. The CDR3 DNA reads TGTGCCAGCAGCTTTAGGGGACAGAGCACAGATACGCAGTATTTT. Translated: CASSFRGQSTDTQYF.